This is a list of T cell receptor beta chains from one sample in a study of blood T cell repertoires in COVID-19. TCRdb keeps only in-frame clones here, not all; method: immunoSEQ multiplex PCR. The repertoire consists of 60,000 to 90,000 clones, with around 83% occurring once and the leading ten covering roughly 3.5%. Specimen: peripheral blood. These receptor sequences come from a man over 45 with acute or convalescent COVID-19. Each CDR3 is given with its conserved first and last residue. D genes are given only for firm matches. Size values are once, few and many counts, or a class for expanded clones, and some rows have none.

>TRBV12-3/TRBV12-4|few|-|TRBJ1-2
CASSLGSYGYTF
TGTGCCAGCAGTTTGGGGAGCTATGGCTACACCTTC
>TRBV7-7|-|-|TRBJ1-2
CASSLGRQGFYGYTF
TGTGCCAGCAGCTTAGGACGTCAGGGCTTCTATGGCTACACCTTC
>TRBV6-2/TRBV6-3|once|-|TRBJ1-2
CASSYLQGYGYTF
TGTGCCAGCAGTTACCTCCAGGGTTATGGCTACACCTTC
>TRBV28|-|-|TRBJ2-7
CASSSGQLYEQYF
TGTGCCAGCAGTTCTGGACAGCTCTACGAGCAGTACTTC
>TRBV10-2|-|TRBD1|TRBJ1-2
CASRTGTGDGYTF
TGCGCCAGCAGAACCGGGACAGGGGATGGCTACACCTTC
>TRBV11-3|-|-|TRBJ2-7
CASRTSGGKQYF
TGTGCCAGCAGGACTTCCGGGGGTAAGCAGTACTTC
>TRBV9|few|TRBD1|TRBJ1-4
CASSPTDRGKLFF
TGTGCCAGCAGCCCTACTGACAGGGGAAAACTGTTTTTT
>TRBV21-1|-|-|TRBJ1-6
CASSNGTQGAGPSYSPLHF
TGTGCCAGCAGCAATGGGACCCAGGGGGCAGGCCCCAGCTATTCACCCCTCCACTTT
>TRBV10-3|-|-|TRBJ1-2
CAISEAAVGGYTF
TGTGCCATCAGTGAAGCGGCGGTGGGGGGCTACACCTTC
>TRBV3-1/TRBV3-2|-|-|TRBJ2-3
CASSPEGAPTDTQYF
TGTGCCAGCAGCCCCGAGGGAGCCCCCACAGATACGCAGTATTTT
>TRBV19|-|-|TRBJ2-3
CASSQDRTAGPLYTQYF
TGTGCCAGTAGTCAGGACCGAACGGCGGGGCCGTTGTATACGCAGTATTTT
>TRBV5-1|-|TRBD2|TRBJ2-7
CASSKKTSGDRDEQYF
TGCGCCAGCAGCAAGAAGACTAGCGGAGACCGGGACGAGCAGTACTTC
>TRBV12-3/TRBV12-4|-|-|TRBJ1-6
CASTDSNSPLHF
TGTGCCAGCACCGACAGTAATTCACCCCTCCACTTT
>TRBV5-5|-|TRBD1|TRBJ2-5
CASSLMDRGIGETQYF
TGTGCCAGCAGCTTGATGGACAGGGGAATAGGAGAGACCCAGTACTTC
>TRBV29-1|-|TRBD2|TRBJ2-7
CSVELGQGTSGTHEQYF
TGCAGCGTTGAATTGGGACAGGGGACTAGCGGGACCCACGAGCAGTACTTC
>TRBV5-8|-|TRBD1|TRBJ2-7
CASSTGQGAGSYEQYF
TGTGCCAGCAGCACGGGACAGGGGGCGGGCTCCTACGAGCAGTACTTC
>TRBV18|-|-|TRBJ1-2
CASSPLLTETYGYTF
TGTGCCAGCTCACCACTCCTCACAGAAACCTATGGCTACACCTTC
>TRBV7-2|-|TRBD1|TRBJ1-2
CASSLEQGLAGYTF
TGTGCCAGCAGCTTAGAACAGGGGCTGGCGGGCTACACCTTC
>TRBV7-2|-|-|TRBJ2-5
CASSLAAAQETQYF
TGTGCCAGCAGCTTAGCGGCGGCCCAAGAGACCCAGTACTTC
>TRBV5-5|-|-|TRBJ1-6
CASSLVAGESPLHF
TGTGCCAGCAGCTTGGTGGCAGGGGAATCACCCCTCCACTTT
>TRBV11-3|-|-|TRBJ2-3
CASSLREADTQYF
TGTGCCAGCAGCTTAAGGGAGGCAGATACGCAGTATTTT
>TRBV9|once|TRBD2|TRBJ2-1
CASSVAFTSGIYEQFF
TGTGCCAGCAGCGTAGCTTTTACTAGCGGGATCTATGAGCAGTTCTTC
>TRBV7-2|medium-sized|TRBD1|TRBJ2-7
CASSSGTGVFEQYF
TGTGCCAGCAGCTCCGGGACAGGAGTTTTTGAGCAGTACTTC
>TRBV4-3|-|-|TRBJ2-1
CASSPRTATYNEQFF
TGCGCCAGCAGCCCCCGGACAGCGACCTACAATGAGCAGTTCTTC
>TRBV7-2|-|TRBD1|TRBJ1-2
CASSPTGINYGYTF
TGTGCCAGCAGCCCGACAGGGATTAACTATGGCTACACCTTC
>TRBV4-2|-|-|TRBJ2-2
CASRWGREDTGELFF
TGTGCCAGCAGGTGGGGCAGGGAAGACACCGGGGAGCTGTTTTTT
>TRBV7-8|-|TRBD1|TRBJ2-3
CASTIATGQTDTQYF
TGTGCCAGCACTATCGCGACAGGGCAAACAGATACGCAGTATTTT
>TRBV10-3|-|TRBD1|TRBJ1-5
CAISERGQGTSNQPQHF
TGTGCCATCAGTGAGAGGGGACAGGGTACTAGCAATCAGCCCCAGCATTTT
>TRBV30|once|TRBD1|TRBJ1-2
CAWSVRTGGGYTF
TGTGCCTGGAGTGTCAGGACAGGGGGAGGCTACACCTTC
>TRBV19|few|-|TRBJ2-7
CASSPRLRDEQYF
TGTGCCAGTAGCCCCCGATTGCGGGACGAGCAGTACTTC
>TRBV24-1|-|TRBD1|TRBJ1-3
CATWKTGTSNTIYF
TGTGCCACCTGGAAGACAGGGACGTCGAACACCATATATTTT
>TRBV4-1|-|-|TRBJ1-5
CASSPEALYNQPQHF
TGCGCCAGCAGCCCTGAGGCACTTTACAATCAGCCCCAGCATTTT
>TRBV19|-|TRBD1|TRBJ1-6
CASSPPDRDYNSPLHF
TGTGCCAGTAGTCCTCCTGACAGGGACTATAATTCACCCCTCCACTTT
>TRBV12-3/TRBV12-4|once|TRBD2|TRBJ2-1
CASEREGLNEQFF
TGTGCCAGCGAGCGGGAGGGCCTCAATGAGCAGTTCTTC
>TRBV19|-|-|TRBJ1-5
CASSIWDNNQPQHF
TGTGCCAGTAGTATATGGGACAACAATCAGCCCCAGCATTTT
>TRBV6-5|-|-|TRBJ1-2
CASSYSREFGYTF
TGTGCCAGCAGTTATTCCAGGGAATTCGGCTACACCTTC
>TRBV4-3|-|TRBD1|TRBJ2-7
CASSPGQGYYEQYF
TGCGCCAGCAGCCCAGGACAGGGTTACTACGAGCAGTACTTC
>TRBV7-9|-|-|TRBJ2-7
CASSPQIASYEQYF
TGTGCCAGCAGCCCCCAGATAGCCTCCTACGAGCAGTACTTC
>TRBV7-2|-|-|TRBJ1-6
CASSLVAVNSPLHF
TGTGCCAGCAGCTTAGTGGCGGTAAATTCACCCCTCCACTTT
>TRBV7-3|once|TRBD1|TRBJ2-2
CASSFRRDRVVNTGELFF
TGTGCCAGCAGCTTCCGCCGGGACAGGGTCGTAAACACCGGGGAGCTGTTTTTT
>TRBV7-2|-|-|TRBJ1-6
CASSLSPRGLSGSPLHF
TGTGCCAGCAGCTTAAGTCCTAGGGGCCTGAGCGGGTCACCCCTCCACTTT
>TRBV29-1|-|-|TRBJ2-5
CSVDGGGHETQYF
TGCAGCGTTGATGGCGGGGGCCACGAGACCCAGTACTTC
>TRBV5-8|-|-|TRBJ1-1
CASSLMEGLSAFF
TGTGCCAGCAGCTTGATGGAGGGGCTGTCGGCTTTCTTT
>TRBV19|-|-|TRBJ2-7
CASSNRDSYEQYF
TGTGCCAGTAGTAACCGGGACTCCTACGAGCAGTACTTC
>TRBV30|-|TRBD1|TRBJ1-5
CAWSAGTANQPQHF
TGTGCCTGGAGTGCTGGGACAGCGAATCAGCCCCAGCATTTT
>TRBV19|-|-|TRBJ2-1
CASSIFGSSYNEQFF
TGTGCCAGTAGTATTTTCGGGAGCTCCTACAATGAGCAGTTCTTC
>TRBV6-6|-|-|TRBJ2-7
CASSTPGDEQYF
TGTGCCAGCAGTACGCCAGGCGACGAGCAGTACTTC
>TRBV28|-|-|TRBJ1-2
CASRASGGGYGYTF
TGTGCCAGCAGGGCATCTGGTGGAGGATATGGCTACACCTTC
>TRBV2|-|-|TRBJ2-3
CASSAAPDTQYF
TGTGCCAGCAGTGCTGCGCCAGATACGCAGTATTTT
>TRBV18|-|-|TRBJ1-2
CASSSFGNYGYTF
TGTGCCAGCTCCTCGTTCGGGAACTATGGCTACACCTTC
>TRBV3-1/TRBV3-2|-|-|TRBJ1-5
CASSHGGSNQPQHF
TGTGCCAGCAGCCACGGAGGTAGCAATCAGCCCCAGCATTTT
>TRBV4-3|-|-|TRBJ2-1
CASSQELAGNNEQFF
TGCGCCAGCAGCCAAGAACTAGCTGGGAACAATGAGCAGTTCTTC
>TRBV7-2|-|TRBD1|TRBJ1-2
CASSPARDSYRGYTF
TGTGCCAGCAGCCCGGCCCGGGACAGCTATCGGGGCTACACCTTC
>TRBV5-4|-|-|TRBJ1-4
CASSAVGGGGPSEKLFF
TGTGCCAGCAGCGCCGTGGGGGGGGGTGGCCCCTCTGAAAAACTGTTTTTT
>TRBV3-1/TRBV3-2|-|-|TRBJ2-7
CASSQTGVYEQYF
TGTGCCAGCAGCCAGACCGGGGTCTACGAGCAGTACTTC
>TRBV6-5|-|-|TRBJ1-2
CASSYSAGVYGYTF
TGTGCCAGCAGTTACTCCGCAGGGGTCTATGGCTACACCTTC
>TRBV4-1|once|TRBD2|TRBJ2-7
CASSQEPTSRNEQYF
TGCGCCAGCAGCCAAGAACCGACTAGCAGAAACGAGCAGTACTTC